This T cell receptor beta chain was recorded in a study of blood T cell repertoires in COVID-19. Study information: Some COVID-19 samples were acute and others convalescent; all came from the United States, Italy and Spain.

Germline V lookup: CDR1 SGHNT, CDR2 YENEEA. The CDR3 extends over 12 amino acids. The V and J ends lost 6 bases and 4 bases respectively, with 9 bases between them. Original handling: For nucleated cells, counts were estimated from reference gene primer amplification. The repertoire was sequenced with immunoSEQ multiplex PCR; TCRdb's copy has only in-frame clones and lacks some. The V and J calls and clone size were taken over from that table, and D and trimming were inferred from the DNA. The repertoire has about 180,000 clones, about 85% of them found once; the top ten carry 6.9%. During active infection, Seattle patients enrolled and were then monitored through disease.

The chain employs TRBV11-3 and TRBJ2-5; weak D call: TRBD2 (5 bases). This clonotype was sampled from an elderly man with COVID-19, enrolled during active disease. Material: peripheral blood. The CDR3 region has the DNA TGTGCCAGCAGTCCACGGGGAGAGACCCAGTACTTC. It codes for CASSPRGETQYF.